This TCR beta chain was recovered during a study of PD-1 blockade in classical Hodgkin lymphoma. After removal of 2 bases from V and 2 bases from J, the junction contained 7 bases not matched to a gene. Germline values: CDR1 SGHTA, CDR2 FQGNSA. This CDR3 has 16 residues. Clones were read by immunoSEQ multiplex PCR, and TCRdb kept only the in-frame ones, dropping some. The top ten clones hold 13% to 15% of a sample with about 36,000 clones, around 63% of them seen once. The patients all showed relapse after autologous stem cell transplantation, while their brentuximab vedotin exposure varied. The input for sequencing was peripheral blood mononuclear cells (PBMCs), taken before the second cycle of nivolumab. This sequence joins TRBV7-2 and TRBJ2-3; TRBD2 agrees at 7 bases. This sequence originates from a human donor with classical Hodgkin lymphoma. The CDR3 nucleotides are TGTGCCAGCAGCTTACAGGCTAGCGGCGTCACAGATACGCAGTATTTT. This gives the protein CASSLQASGVTDTQYF.